Described below is a single TCR beta chain sequence and its context. These data originate in a study of blood T cell repertoires in COVID-19. Study-level background: PBMCs, B-cell-depleted T cells, or T cells provided the cDNA or gDNA that made up the material.

Original processing notes: The authors estimated nucleated cell counts from reference gene primer amplification. TCRdb's table, derived via immunoSEQ multiplex PCR, lists solely in-frame clones and lacks some. That table supplies the V and J calls and clone size; D and trimming were determined from the DNA. This table has approximately 250,000 clones, 88% appearing once. V gave up 4 bases and J gave up 4 bases; unmatched junction bases: 3. Germline V CDR1 and CDR2: GTSNPN, SVGIG (reference sequence). The CDR3 is made up of 12 amino acids. Material: PBMCs or T cells enriched from blood (not recorded which). The receptor was isolated from a woman between 40 and 50 years old with acute COVID-19. This sequence joins TRBV30 and TRBJ2-5, with TRBD1 identical over 7 bases. The CDR3, as DNA: TGTGCCTGGATTGCAGGGGGAGAGACCCAGTACTTC. It encodes CAWIAGGETQYF.